These 29 T cell receptor beta chains share one sample of origin, sequenced in a study of blood T cells in healthy people across ages. A second PCR of roughly 6 to 12 cycles used a sample-barcoded 5' primer and a J-beta primer mix. TCRdb re-derived calls from the 5' RACE reads in MiXCR, one entry per CDR3 protein. The sample shows hundreds of thousands of distinct CDR3 sequences, around 25% of them seen only once. The same data also went into a second study, on T cells of mothers and their children.

What was sequenced was blood. The receptor source for this set is a boy aged 5-17 years in good health.

The J gene is TRBJ2-3, the V gene TRBV7-3; 8 nucleotides match TRBD1. The CDR3 runs to 14 residues. The germline gives CDR1 SGHTA, CDR2 FQGTGA. After removal of 8 bases from V and 5 bases from J, the junction contained 9 bases not matched to a gene. CDR3 nucleotide sequence: TGTGCCAGCTCCCTCAGGGGGCTACGAGATACGCAGTATTTT. Translation: CASSLRGLRDTQYF.

This clonotype was counted a few times. V is TRBV27 and J is TRBJ1-2, with 7 bases fitting TRBD1. The CDR3 has 14 residues. V was clipped by 8 bases and J by 4 bases; unmatched bases: 10. Germline values: CDR1 MNHEY, CDR2 SMNVEV (reference sequence). As DNA, the CDR3 is TGTGCCAGCGCCGACAGGGAAGGCTTCTATGGCTACACCTTC. It yields the protein CASADREGFYGYTF.

This chain joins TRBV20-1 and TRBJ2-5; D unclear. Per germline, CDR1 DFQATT and CDR2 SNEGSKA (reference sequence). The V and J ends lost 6 bases and 7 bases respectively, with 15 bases between them. This CDR3 contains 12 residues. CDR3 sequence: CSAKSGAGTQYF. CDR3 sequence (DNA): TGCAGTGCCAAAAGTGGAGCCGGGACCCAGTACTTC.

This clonotype was observed many times. J is TRBJ2-3 and V is TRBV7-2, with 7 bases that match TRBD2. The length of the CDR3 is 14 residues. Germline values: CDR1 SGHTA, CDR2 FQGNSA. V lost 5 bases to trimming and J lost 1 base; unmatched junction nucleotides: 3. The CDR3: CASSLSGGTDTQYF. As DNA, the CDR3 is TGTGCCAGCAGCCTCAGCGGGGGCACAGATACGCAGTATTTT.

This clonotype has just a few counts. The rearrangement joins TRBV12-3 or TRBV12-4 to TRBJ2-4; D might be TRBD2 (5 bases). The CDR3 runs to 12 residues. V was trimmed by 4 bases and J by 7 bases, leaving 8 bases between them. In DNA form, the CDR3 reads TGTGCCAGCAGTTCGAGGAGGAACATTCAGTACTTC. It specifies CASSSRRNIQYF.

This clonotype was detected only a few times. V gene TRBV29-1 combines with J gene TRBJ2-3; D is unresolved. CDR3 length: 16 residues. The V and J ends lost 0 bases and 2 bases respectively, with 15 bases between them. Germline values: CDR1 SQVTM, CDR2 ANQGSEA. The CDR3 DNA is TGCAGCGTTGAAGATCCGACGGCGAGATTCACAGATACGCAGTATTTT. Translating it yields CSVEDPTARFTDTQYF.

J is TRBJ2-5 and V is TRBV29-1, with TRBD2 matching over 7 bases. V gave up 3 bases and J gave up 5 bases; unmatched junction bases: 9. The CDR3 sequence is 14 residues long. CDR1 is SQVTM and CDR2 is ANQGSEA in the germline V gene. The CDR3 reads CSVEDRGVGETQYF. The DNA of the CDR3 is TGCAGCGTTGAGGATCGGGGGGTCGGGGAGACCCAGTACTTC.

This sequence joins TRBV15 and TRBJ2-3, with TRBD1 identical over 7 bases. The CDR3 has 17 residues. Germline V lookup: CDR1 LNHNV, CDR2 YYDKDF (reference sequence). V shed 1 base and J 6 bases; nucleotides not matched to a gene: 13. This CDR3 is CATSRGDSPTTGDTQYF. CDR3 in DNA: TGTGCCACCAGCAGAGGGGACAGCCCTACGACAGGGGATACGCAGTATTTT.

The CDR3 spells CASMTEEETQYF. CDR3 nucleotides: TGTGCCAGCATGACGGAGGAAGAGACCCAGTACTTC. The gene calls are TRBV28 and TRBJ2-5, with TRBD2 as a possible D gene (5 bases). This CDR3 has 12 residues. Germline V gene data show CDR1 as MDHEN and CDR2 as SYDVKM. V lost 7 bases and J 3 bases, leaving 9 bases between the germline ends.

V gene TRBV29-1 combines with J gene TRBJ2-1; D possibly corresponds to TRBD2 (5 bases). The CDR3 loop spans 13 amino acids. CDR1 and CDR2 (germline): SQVTM, ANQGSEA. V lost 7 bases to trimming and J lost 5 bases, with 15 bases between them. CDR3 sequence (DNA): TGCAGCGCCGGGGAACCGTTTGACAATGAGCAGTTCTTC. This translates into CSAGEPFDNEQFF.

Note on this clonotype: The junction does not match germline at one end; this may be a read error. This chain links TRBV7-9 with TRBJ2-5; 8 positions agree with TRBD2. This CDR3 contains 17 residues. The germline V gene has CDR1 SEHNR and CDR2 FQNEAQ (reference sequence). In DNA form, the CDR3 reads TGTGCCAGCAGCTTAAGGGGCCCGAGCGGGAGTGAAGAGACCCAGCACTTC. Translating it yields CASSLRGPSGSEETQHF.

A few counts support this clonotype. This chain joins TRBV5-1 and TRBJ2-1, with TRBD1 matching 9 bases. Looked up from germline, CDR1 is SGHRS and CDR2 is YFSETQ. J was trimmed by 3 bases and V by 4 bases; bases with no gene match: 8. This CDR3 is built from 16 residues. DNA of the CDR3: TGCGCCAGCAGCCCCCCGGGACAGGGATTCTACAATGAGCAGTTCTTC. This codes for CASSPPGQGFYNEQFF.

The chain recombines TRBV10-3 with TRBJ2-3, with D perhaps matching TRBD2 (5 bases). The V gene's germline CDR1 is ENHRY and CDR2 SYGVKD. CDR3 length: 13 residues. Trimming took 8 bases from V and 0 from J, leaving 9 bases between them. CDR3 protein: CAILSGSTDTQYF. DNA of the CDR3: TGTGCCATCCTAAGCGGAAGCACAGATACGCAGTATTTT.

The chain couples TRBV7-3 to TRBJ2-5; 11 positions match TRBD2. Judging by the DNA end, TRBJ2-1 fits better; the J call may be wrong. CDR1 is SGHTA, CDR2 FQGTGA, per germline. The CDR3 consists of 15 residues. The CDR3 DNA sequence: TGTGCCAGCAGCCCCACTAGCGGGAGTAGGAATGAGCAGTTCTTC. Translated, it gives CASSPTSGSRNEQFF.

This clonotype has only a few counts. The genes are TRBV2 and TRBJ2-7, with 9 bases identical to TRBD1. With V trimmed by 10 bases and J by 2 bases, 9 bases remained unmatched. CDR3 length: 14 residues. CDR1 and CDR2 from the germline V gene are SNHLY and FYNNEI. The CDR3 spells CATSRDRVTYEQYF. Written as DNA, the CDR3 is TGTGCCACCTCCCGGGACAGGGTTACCTACGAGCAGTACTTC. Using reference TRBV2 and TRBJ2-7 for the parts outside the CDR3, the full variable domain is EPEVTQTPSHQVTQMGQEVILRCVPISNHLYFYWYRQILGQKVEFLVSFYNNEISEKSEIFDDQFSVERPDGSNFTLKIRSTKLEDSAMYFCATSRDRVTYEQYFGPGTRLTVT.

V is TRBV11-2 and J is TRBJ2-3, with 7 positions matching TRBD2. J was trimmed by 0 bases and V by 4 bases; bases with no gene match: 4. This CDR3 contains 15 residues. Germline V gene sequence: CDR1 SGHAT, CDR2 FQNNGV. The chain's CDR3 is CASSWTSSSTDTQYF. CDR3 in DNA: TGTGCCAGCAGCTGGACTAGTTCTAGCACAGATACGCAGTATTTT.

The chain combines TRBV15 with TRBJ1-2, with TRBD1 as a possible D gene (5 bases). CDR3 size: 15 residues. Trimming shortened V by 0 bases and J by 8 bases, and 16 bases separated the two germline ends. The V gene's germline CDR1 is LNHNV and CDR2 YYDKDF (reference sequence). The CDR3 coding sequence is TGTGCCACCAGCAGAGATCGCGGTTCGACAGCGGGCTACACCTTC. Its protein is CATSRDRGSTAGYTF.

This rearrangement joins TRBV7-8 to TRBJ2-1; D not certain. This CDR3 is built from 13 residues. Germline loops: CDR1 SGHVS, CDR2 FQNEAQ. V gave up 4 bases and J gave up 6 bases, with 10 bases separating them. The CDR3 sequence: CASSSFSGNEQFF. The CDR3 region has the DNA TGTGCCAGCAGCTCCTTTTCCGGCAATGAGCAGTTCTTC.

This clonotype was seen more than once but under ten times. V and J are TRBV5-6 and TRBJ2-5, with 8 positions matching TRBD2. The CDR3 consists of 13 residues. Germline CDR1 and CDR2: SGHDT and YYEEEE. Trimming took 3 bases from V and 9 from J; bases not matched to a gene: 7. In DNA, the CDR3 is TGTGCCAGCAGCTCGACTAGCGTGGGGGCCCAGTACTTC. Translated, it gives CASSSTSVGAQYF.

This clonotype was detected many times. V is TRBV7-2 and J is TRBJ1-4, with D maybe TRBD1 (5 bases). Germline V CDR1 and CDR2: SGHTA, FQGNSA. The ends were cut back, 3 bases at V and 3 bases at J, with 8 bases in the middle. The CDR3 runs to 14 residues. The CDR3 sequence is CASSFRGSNEKLFF. The CDR3 bases are TGTGCCAGCAGCTTTCGGGGGTCTAATGAAAAACTGTTTTTT.

This clonotype was seen more than once but under ten times. The rearrangement uses TRBV28 and TRBJ2-1; perhaps TRBD2 as D (6 bases). The J call could be wrong; TRBJ2-5 is a better fit for the DNA end. This CDR3 contains 17 residues. The germline V gene has CDR1 MDHEN and CDR2 SYDVKM. CDR3 loop: CASSFGPAAVAGETQYF. The CDR3 DNA is TGTGCCAGCAGTTTCGGGCCAGCGGCCGTTGCGGGGGAGACCCAGTACTTC.

This chain connects TRBV12-3 or TRBV12-4 to TRBJ2-7, with D possibly being TRBD1 or TRBD2 (5 bases each). V lost 7 bases and J lost 7, with 26 bases in between. This CDR3 comprises 16 residues. CDR3 region: CASTFSPRDGPLEQYF. The CDR3, as DNA: TGTGCCAGCACTTTTAGCCCCAGGGACGGGCCCCTTGAGCAGTACTTC.

This rearrangement joins TRBV6-6 to TRBJ2-1; D uncertain. The J call may be in error: the DNA end matches TRBJ2-7 better. The CDR3 is 16 residues long. In germline, CDR1 is MNHNY, CDR2 SVGAGI (reference sequence). The CDR3 nucleotides read TGTGCCAGCATCTCCCCTTATCAAGTGGGCCACCACGAGCAGTACTTC. This translates into CASISPYQVGHHEQYF.

This clonotype was detected ten times or more. The chain combines TRBV29-1 with TRBJ1-2; D may be TRBD1 (6 bases). Trimming stripped 7 bases from V and 4 bases from J, with 13 bases between. This CDR3 spans 12 amino acids. Germline CDR1 and CDR2: SQVTM and ANQGSEA. CDR3 in amino acids: CSATGWGYGYTF. Here the CDR3 DNA reads TGCAGCGCAACAGGGTGGGGCTATGGCTACACCTTC.

The gene calls are TRBV6-2 or TRBV6-3 and TRBJ1-1, with 7 bases fitting TRBD1. Trimming cost V 3 bases and J 5 bases; bases outside gene matches: 6. The CDR3 has 14 residues. Germline-derived CDR1 and CDR2 are MNHEY and SVGEGT. The CDR3 nucleotides are TGTGCCAGCAGTTATACCAGGGGGGAAACTGAAGCTTTCTTT. It codes for CASSYTRGETEAFF.

The V call is TRBV29-1, the J call TRBJ2-1; D is uncertain. The ends were cut back, 3 bases at V and 4 bases at J, with 7 bases in the middle. From germline, CDR1 is SQVTM and CDR2 ANQGSEA. The CDR3 extends over 12 amino acids. In nucleotides, the CDR3 is TGCAGCGTTGAGAACGGATACAATGAGCAGTTCTTC. This codes for CSVENGYNEQFF.

The V call is TRBV7-9, the J call TRBJ2-2; D is possibly TRBD1 (5 bases). V dropped 1 base and J dropped 3 bases, with 12 bases sitting between them. The germline CDR1 and CDR2 sequences are SEHNR and FQNEAQ (reference sequence). The CDR3 is 16 residues long. CDR3 in amino acids: CASSLDRPQDTGELFF. The CDR3 DNA reads as TGTGCCAGCAGCTTAGACAGGCCCCAGGACACCGGGGAGCTGTTTTTT. Full variable domain (outside the CDR3, taken from reference TRBV7-9 and TRBJ2-2): DTGVSQNPRHKITKRGQNVTFRCDPISEHNRLYWYRQTLGQGPEFLTYFQNEAQLEKSRLLSDRFSAERPKGSFSTLEIQRTEQGDSAMYLCASSLDRPQDTGELFFGEGSRLTVL.

The V call is TRBV20-1, the J call TRBJ2-5; the D is unclear. CDR3 size: 13 residues. CDR1 and CDR2 from the germline V gene are DFQATT and SNEGSKA (reference sequence). Trimming took off 1 base at V and 1 base at J, with 7 bases between the two ends. DNA of the CDR3: TGCAGTGCTAGAGTGATCCCCCAAGAGACCCAGTACTTC. It is translated as CSARVIPQETQYF.

The chain employs TRBV7-8 and TRBJ1-2, with D uncertain. The CDR3 extends over 15 amino acids. V lost 5 bases to trimming and J lost 7 bases, with 20 bases between them. Germline CDR1 reads SGHVS; CDR2 reads FQNEAQ. The CDR3 here is CASSPTTGAMVGYTF. CDR3 coding DNA: TGTGCCAGCAGCCCTACCACGGGAGCTATGGTTGGCTACACCTTC.